This T cell receptor beta chain was sequenced for a study of blood T cell repertoires in COVID-19. The ends lost 3 bases at V and 2 bases at J; junction bases unmatched: 2. Germline V gene data show CDR1 as MGHRA and CDR2 as YSYEKL. CDR3 length: 14 residues. Authors' data handling: Quantification of nucleated cells was approximated via reference gene primer amplification. The method was immunoSEQ multiplex PCR; TCRdb's version includes in-frame clones alone and lacks a portion of them. V and J calls and clone size are those listed in that table; D and trimming were worked out from the DNA. This sample carries some 200,000 clones, around 84% of them seen once, and the ten largest clones take approximately 5.1%.

The sample consisted of peripheral blood. The V gene is TRBV4-1, the J gene TRBJ2-5, with 8 bases aligning to TRBD2. This receptor was obtained from a woman aged 55 to 70 who had recovered from COVID-19. CDR3: CASSQTSVQETQYF. For the CDR3, the DNA is TGCGCCAGCAGCCAGACTAGCGTACAAGAGACCCAGTACTTC.